This TCR beta chain appears in the sequencing data of a study of beta chain features in type 1 diabetes (dated by TCRdb to 2017 to 2018). Regarding the research as a whole: Patients and healthy donors did not differ in mean age, gender distribution, total cell number or subset yield. A total of 85 million to 140 million sorted cells were examined across all samples, and a strong correlation was observed between cell number per subset and RNA yield. In the study, TCRB repertoires of sorted circulating CD4+ T cell subsets from recently diagnosed type 1 diabetes patients were compared with those of matched healthy donors. Whereas all 28 donors provided naive and central memory subsets, regulatory and stem cell-like memory subsets were isolated from just 8 patients and about 8 healthy donors.

In regard to this clone: Its antigen remains unidentified. No much larger clone exists at a distance of one base, and base qualities are not known.

What the work shows at the level of the full study, not this receptor alone: PCR may preferentially amplify shorter templates, but because patient and control samples were amplified and corrected together, any resulting skew would affect both groups equally. Naive, central memory and regulatory TCRB repertoires appeared to be more similar among patients than among healthy donors. A moderate but significant shortening of TCRB CDR3 length was observed in type 1 diabetes patients in all four CD4+ subsets. Fewer insertions and more nucleotide deletions at VDJ recombination sites were observed in patients with type 1 diabetes, implying thymic rearrangement abnormalities. Because cDNA was sequenced instead of genomic DNA, highly expressing activated cells could be over-represented, though the groups showed no difference in activation or CD3 levels. Because the HLA sub-analyses included only small numbers of individuals, any influence of HLA type on TCRB rearrangement was left unresolved.

Counted from cysteine to phenylalanine, this CDR3 has 14 amino acids. Of the read, only the CDR3 DNA is kept; its 42 bases are in frame from base 1. CDR1 SGHRS and CDR2 YFSETQ were looked up in the germline V gene. The germline ends are 12 bases apart after V is trimmed by 5 bases and J by 3 bases. All of the isolated RNA was reverse transcribed with the High Capacity cDNA Reverse Transcription Kit, so expressed TCRB transcripts were sequenced. Deep immunoSEQ sequencing was applied to naive, central memory and regulatory T cell samples, giving an average of about 3.8 million total reads per sample. After sorted cells were lysed in RLT buffer, RNA was extracted with DNase-treated RNeasy Micro or Mini kits, with the choice depending on cell number. Each cell subset was processed on its own to prevent cross-contamination, while patient and healthy donor samples were processed together. The immunoSEQ multiplex PCR was used to amplify TCRB sequences from cDNA, generating 87-bp fragments that spanned the CDR3 region. Sequencing of the amplicons was performed on the Illumina HiSeq platform. In the original analysis: Synthetic template baselines were used to correct PCR bias computationally, reads within Hamming distance 2 were collapsed, and singletons that could not be merged were discarded. Reads were aligned against IMGT so that V, D and J genes, CDR3 length and insertions or deletions at six rearrangement sites could be assigned. Clonotype counts were normalized to sorted cell number within each subset before computing true diversity and Gini coefficients with the tcR R package. The overlap coefficient, calculated on TCRB nucleotide sequences, was used to quantify repertoire sharing. In its TCRdb copy, this immuneACCESS table keeps in-frame sequences only and misses some clones. Where compared with another copy, unresolved V genes explain less than half of these, and the others have no known cause. Clone size and V and J calls were adopted from that table, with D and trimming inferred from the DNA. In this sample the table shows tens of thousands of clones, 55% to 75% of which occur a single time. Around 4% of the sample goes to the ten largest clones.

Each donor gave one peripheral blood draw, averaging approximately 0.11 L, which was collected into heparinised tubes. Naive, central memory, regulatory and stem cell-like memory CD4+ T cells were sorted on a BD FACSAria II using a panel including CD45RO, CCR7, CD25, CD127, CD95 and CD27. A purity above 95% was achieved for all sorted populations. PBMCs were separated immediately by Lymphoprep density gradient centrifugation and were stained directly, without being cultured. So that batch effects would be minimized, each experiment stained and sorted samples in pairs, pairing one healthy donor with one patient.

Recombination joined TRBV5-1 with TRBJ1-3; TRBD1 could be the D gene, as 5 bases match. This clonotype was obtained from a man between 18 and 35 years old with type 1 diabetes. The sample was Tregs from blood. This sample's cell subset or site label indicates: regulatory CD4+ T cells. The CDR3 has the sequence CASSIGGIGNTIYF. In nucleotides, the sequence is TGCGCCAGCAGTATCGGGGGGATTGGAAACACCATATATTTT.